The present T cell receptor beta chain was sequenced within a study of monozygotic twins with inflammatory bowel disease. Reprocessing the 5' RACE reads, TCRdb reports a single entry for every CDR3 protein and omits DNA. Seen in this sample are approximately 340,000 distinct CDR3 sequences; the ten most common clones hold 2% to 2.5%. The CDR3 is 14 amino acids. Per the germline V gene, CDR1 is MGHRA and CDR2 is YSYEKL. Material for sequencing was blood. The sequence was collected from a human donor with ulcerative colitis or Crohn's disease, or a healthy co-twin of an affected twin (not recorded which). The gene calls are TRBV4-1 and TRBJ1-1. The CDR3 spells CASSQREVLTEAFF.